This T cell receptor (beta chain) was identified in a study of identical twins. The CDR3 has 17 amino acids. Trimming cost V 7 bases and J 4 bases; bases outside gene matches: 15. Germline values: CDR1 SQVTM, CDR2 ANQGSEA. TCRdb reprocessed the 5' RACE reads with MiXCR, giving one entry per CDR3 protein. Of roughly 570,000 distinct CDR3 sequences listed, roughly 9.5% are singletons. There are many counts of this clonotype. These sequences were also reported in another study, on yellow fever vaccine responses in identical twins. As reported in that work: Vaccine T cell responses of twins reportedly seemed partly convergent and partly personalized.

Sequenced material: PBMCs. The receptor was isolated from a woman aged 18-29 years in good health. The V and J genes are TRBV29-1 and TRBJ2-7; 14 nucleotides line up with TRBD2. The CDR3 reads CSAGLTSGRARAYEQYF. The CDR3 DNA reads as TGCAGCGCTGGTTTGACTAGCGGGAGGGCCCGAGCTTACGAGCAGTACTTC.